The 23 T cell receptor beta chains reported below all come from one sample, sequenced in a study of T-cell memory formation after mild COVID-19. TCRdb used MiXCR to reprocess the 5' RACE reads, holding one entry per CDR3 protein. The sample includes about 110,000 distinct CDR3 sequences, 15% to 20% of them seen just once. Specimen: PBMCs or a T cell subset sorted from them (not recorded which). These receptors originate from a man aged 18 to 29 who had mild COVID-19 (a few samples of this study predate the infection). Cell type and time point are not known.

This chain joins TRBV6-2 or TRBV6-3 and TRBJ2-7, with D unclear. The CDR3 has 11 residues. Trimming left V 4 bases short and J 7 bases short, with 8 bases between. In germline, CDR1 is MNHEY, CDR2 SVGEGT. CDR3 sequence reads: CASSSFYEQYV. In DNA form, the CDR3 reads TGTGCCAGCAGTTCGTTCTATGAGCAGTACGTC.

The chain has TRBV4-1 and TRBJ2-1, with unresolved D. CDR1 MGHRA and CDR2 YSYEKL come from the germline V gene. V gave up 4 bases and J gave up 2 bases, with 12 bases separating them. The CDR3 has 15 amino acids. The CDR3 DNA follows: TGCGCCAGCAGCCTACAGCTGGACGCCTACAATGAGCAGTTCTTC. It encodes CASSLQLDAYNEQFF.

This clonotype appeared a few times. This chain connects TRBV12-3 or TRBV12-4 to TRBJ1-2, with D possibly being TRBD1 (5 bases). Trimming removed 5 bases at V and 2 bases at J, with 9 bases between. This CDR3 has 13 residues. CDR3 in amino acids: CASSLRDNYGYTF. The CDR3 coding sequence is TGTGCCAGCAGTCTACGGGACAACTATGGCTACACCTTC.

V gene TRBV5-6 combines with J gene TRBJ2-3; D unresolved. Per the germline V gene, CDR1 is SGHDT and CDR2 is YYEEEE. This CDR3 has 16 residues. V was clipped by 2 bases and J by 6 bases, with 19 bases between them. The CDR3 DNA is TGTGCCAGCAGCTTCCTTGTGGACGGTCGAGCTGATACGCAGTATTTT. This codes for CASSFLVDGRADTQYF.

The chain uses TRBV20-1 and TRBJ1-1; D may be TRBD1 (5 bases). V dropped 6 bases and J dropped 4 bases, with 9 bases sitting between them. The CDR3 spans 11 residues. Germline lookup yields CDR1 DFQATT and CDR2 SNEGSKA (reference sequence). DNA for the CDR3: TGCAGTGCGGGACGGGGCACTGAAGCTTTCTTT. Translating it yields CSAGRGTEAFF.

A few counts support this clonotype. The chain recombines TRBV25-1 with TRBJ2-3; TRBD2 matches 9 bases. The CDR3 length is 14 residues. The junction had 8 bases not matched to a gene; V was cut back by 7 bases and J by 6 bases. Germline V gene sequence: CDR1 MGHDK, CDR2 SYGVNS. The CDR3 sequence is CASTPSGAKDTQYF. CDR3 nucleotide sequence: TGTGCCAGCACCCCTAGCGGGGCGAAGGATACGCAGTATTTT.

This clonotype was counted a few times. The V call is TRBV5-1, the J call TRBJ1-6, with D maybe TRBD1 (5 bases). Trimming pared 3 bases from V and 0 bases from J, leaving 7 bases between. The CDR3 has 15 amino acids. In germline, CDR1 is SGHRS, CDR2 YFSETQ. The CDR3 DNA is TGCGCCAGCAGCTCTCAGGGCTCCTATAATTCACCCCTCCACTTT. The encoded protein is CASSSQGSYNSPLHF.

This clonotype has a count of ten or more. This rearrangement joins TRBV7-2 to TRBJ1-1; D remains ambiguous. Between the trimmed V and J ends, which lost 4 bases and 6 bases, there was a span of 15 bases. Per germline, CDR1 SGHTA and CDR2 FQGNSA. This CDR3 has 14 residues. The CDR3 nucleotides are TGTGCCAGCAGCTCGGTGATTATAAGCGCTGAAGCTTTCTTT. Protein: CASSSVIISAEAFF.

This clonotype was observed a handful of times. CDR3 residues: CASSLAELAGEQYF. The CDR3 coding sequence is TGCGCCAGCAGCTTGGCCGAACTAGCGGGAGAGCAGTACTTC. The chain employs TRBV5-1 and TRBJ2-7; TRBD2 aligns across 10 bases. This CDR3 region has 14 residues. Germline CDR1 SGHRS, CDR2 YFSETQ. V shed 0 bases and J 7 bases; nucleotides not matched to a gene: 4.

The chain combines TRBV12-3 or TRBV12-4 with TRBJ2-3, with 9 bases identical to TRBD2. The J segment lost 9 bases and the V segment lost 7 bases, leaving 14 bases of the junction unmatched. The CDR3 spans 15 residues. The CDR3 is CASKKAGGPFGTQYF. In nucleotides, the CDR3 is TGTGCCAGCAAGAAAGCGGGGGGCCCCTTCGGGACGCAGTATTTT.

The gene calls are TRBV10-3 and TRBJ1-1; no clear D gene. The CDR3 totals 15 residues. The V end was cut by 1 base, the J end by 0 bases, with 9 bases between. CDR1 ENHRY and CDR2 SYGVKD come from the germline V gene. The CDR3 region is CAISEYVRMNTEAFF. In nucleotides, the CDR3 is TGTGCCATCAGTGAGTACGTGCGAATGAACACTGAAGCTTTCTTT.

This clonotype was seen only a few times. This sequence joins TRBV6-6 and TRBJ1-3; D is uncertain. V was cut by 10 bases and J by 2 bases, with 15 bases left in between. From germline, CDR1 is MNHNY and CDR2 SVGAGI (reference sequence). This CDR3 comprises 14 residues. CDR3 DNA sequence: TGTGCCACCAATAGGAAAGACACTGGAAACACCATATATTTT. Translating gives CATNRKDTGNTIYF.

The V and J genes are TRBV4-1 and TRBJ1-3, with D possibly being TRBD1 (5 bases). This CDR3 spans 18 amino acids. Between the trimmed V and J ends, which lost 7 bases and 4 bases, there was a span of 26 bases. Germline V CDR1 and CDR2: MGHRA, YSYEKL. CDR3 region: CASKPIGTRRFDGNTIYF. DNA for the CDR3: TGCGCCAGCAAGCCTATAGGGACCCGCCGTTTTGACGGAAACACCATATATTTT.

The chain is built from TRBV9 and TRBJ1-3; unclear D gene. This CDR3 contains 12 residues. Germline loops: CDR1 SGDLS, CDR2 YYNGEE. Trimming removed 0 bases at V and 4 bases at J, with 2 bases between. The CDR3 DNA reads TGTGCCAGCAGCGTAGGAGGAAACACCATATATTTT. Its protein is CASSVGGNTIYF.

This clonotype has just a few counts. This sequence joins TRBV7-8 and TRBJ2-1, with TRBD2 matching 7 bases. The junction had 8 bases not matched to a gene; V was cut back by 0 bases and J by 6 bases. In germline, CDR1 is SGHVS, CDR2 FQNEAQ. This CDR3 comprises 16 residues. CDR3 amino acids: CASSLAHGGSVNEQFF. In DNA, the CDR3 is TGTGCCAGCAGCTTAGCGCACGGGGGGTCGGTCAATGAGCAGTTCTTC.

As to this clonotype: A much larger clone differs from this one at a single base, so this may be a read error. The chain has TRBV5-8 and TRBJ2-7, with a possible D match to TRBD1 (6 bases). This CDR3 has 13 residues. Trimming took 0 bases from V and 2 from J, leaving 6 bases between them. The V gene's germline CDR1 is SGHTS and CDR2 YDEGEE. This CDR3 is CASSLDRAYEQYV. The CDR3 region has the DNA TGTGCCAGCAGCTTGGACAGGGCCTACGAGCAGTACGTC.

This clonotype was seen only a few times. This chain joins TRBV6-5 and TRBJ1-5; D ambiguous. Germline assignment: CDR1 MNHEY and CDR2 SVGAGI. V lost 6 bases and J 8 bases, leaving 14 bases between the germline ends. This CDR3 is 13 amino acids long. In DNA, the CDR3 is TGTGCCAGCAGCCTTACGTTCACAGAGCCCCAGCATTTT. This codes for CASSLTFTEPQHF.

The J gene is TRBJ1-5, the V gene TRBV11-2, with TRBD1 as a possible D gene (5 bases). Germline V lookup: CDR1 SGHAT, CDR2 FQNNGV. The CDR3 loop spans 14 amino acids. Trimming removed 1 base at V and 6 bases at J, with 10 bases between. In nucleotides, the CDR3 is TGTGCCAGCAGCTTAGCTCAGGGATCTCAGCCCCAGCATTTT. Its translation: CASSLAQGSQPQHF.

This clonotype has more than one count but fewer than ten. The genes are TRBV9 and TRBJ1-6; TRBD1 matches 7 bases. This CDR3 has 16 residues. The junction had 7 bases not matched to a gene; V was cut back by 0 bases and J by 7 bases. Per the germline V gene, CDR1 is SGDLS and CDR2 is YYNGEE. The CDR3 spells CASSVEPGQVNSPLHF. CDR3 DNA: TGTGCCAGCAGCGTAGAGCCCGGACAGGTGAATTCACCCCTCCACTTT.

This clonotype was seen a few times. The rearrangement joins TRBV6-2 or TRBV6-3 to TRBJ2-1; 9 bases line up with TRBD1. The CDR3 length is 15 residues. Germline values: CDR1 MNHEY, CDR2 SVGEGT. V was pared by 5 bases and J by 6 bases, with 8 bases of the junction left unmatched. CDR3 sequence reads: CASSTRDRDTNEQFF. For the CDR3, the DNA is TGTGCCAGCAGTACCCGGGACAGGGATACCAATGAGCAGTTCTTC.

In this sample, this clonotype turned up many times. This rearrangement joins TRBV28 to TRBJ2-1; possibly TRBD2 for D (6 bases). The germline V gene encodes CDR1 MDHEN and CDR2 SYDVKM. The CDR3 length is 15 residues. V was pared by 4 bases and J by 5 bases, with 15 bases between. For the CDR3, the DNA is TGTGCCAGCAGTTCTAACCGGGGGAGAAACAATGAGCAGTTCTTC. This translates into CASSSNRGRNNEQFF. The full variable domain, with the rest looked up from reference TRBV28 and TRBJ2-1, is DVKVTQSSRYLVKRTGEKVFLECVQDMDHENMFWYRQDPGLGLRLIYFSYDVKMKEKGDIPEGYSVSREKKERFSLILESASTNQTSMYLCASSSNRGRNNEQFFGPGTRLTVL.

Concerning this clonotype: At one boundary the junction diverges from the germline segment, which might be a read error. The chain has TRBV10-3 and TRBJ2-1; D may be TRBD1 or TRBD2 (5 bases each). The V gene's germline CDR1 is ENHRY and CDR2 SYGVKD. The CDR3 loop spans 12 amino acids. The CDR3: CATQFGTTERFF. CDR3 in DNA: TGTGCCACTCAATTCGGGACGACGGAGCGGTTCTTC.

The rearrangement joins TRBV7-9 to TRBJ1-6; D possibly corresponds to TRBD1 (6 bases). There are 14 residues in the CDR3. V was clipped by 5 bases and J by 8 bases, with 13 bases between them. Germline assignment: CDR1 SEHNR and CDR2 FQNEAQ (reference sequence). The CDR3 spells CASSNDRWDSPLHF. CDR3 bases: TGTGCCAGCAGCAACGACAGGTGGGATTCACCCCTCCACTTT.